These 8 T cell receptor beta chains share one sample of origin, sequenced in a study of blood T cell repertoires in COVID-19 (dated by TCRdb to 2020 to 2021). Receptor amplification or capture employed the immunoSEQ multiplex PCR assay. What TCRdb holds here is the immuneACCESS table cut down to in-frame rearrangements. Part of the clones is not present; checked against another copy, under half of the missing clones reflect an unresolved V gene, and the others are unexplained. Recorded for this sample are about 54,000 clones; roughly 89% of them occurred a single time. The top ten clones comprise roughly 3.4% of the sample. The sequenced sample consisted of peripheral blood. These receptors all stem from a man aged 35 to 55 with COVID-19, enrolled during active disease.

This chain uses TRBV7-9 with TRBJ1-2; TRBD1 matches 7 bases. The ends lost 3 bases at V and 4 bases at J; junction bases unmatched: 2. This CDR3 is built from 13 residues. Germline V CDR1 and CDR2: SEHNR, FQNEAQ (reference sequence). This CDR3 is CASSFTGAYGYTF. CDR3 DNA sequence: TGTGCCAGCAGCTTTACAGGGGCCTATGGCTACACCTTC.

J is TRBJ1-1 and V is TRBV6-5; no reliable D call. The CDR3 loop spans 14 amino acids. The germline gives CDR1 MNHEY, CDR2 SVGAGI. With 7 bases removed from V and 4 bases from J, the gap between germline ends came to 16 bases. CDR3 in DNA: TGTGCCAGCACTCTCAAAACCGGGAGCACTGAAGCTTTCTTT. This translates into CASTLKTGSTEAFF.

The chain couples TRBV2 to TRBJ1-1; D uncertain. The CDR3 length is 13 residues. CDR1 is SNHLY and CDR2 is FYNNEI in the germline V gene. V gave up 5 bases and J gave up 5 bases, with 12 bases separating them. The CDR3 loop is CASSSSPGTEAFF. In nucleotides, the CDR3 is TGTGCCAGCAGTAGTAGCCCTGGGACTGAAGCTTTCTTT. Filled out from reference TRBV2 and TRBJ1-1, the complete variable domain reads EPEVTQTPSHQVTQMGQEVILRCVPISNHLYFYWYRQILGQKVEFLVSFYNNEISEKSEIFDDQFSVERPDGSNFTLKIRSTKLEDSAMYFCASSSSPGTEAFFGQGTRLTVV.

The rearrangement uses TRBV15 and TRBJ1-4; 7 bases map to TRBD1. V gave up 5 bases and J gave up 4 bases; unmatched junction bases: 16. There are 18 residues in the CDR3. CDR1 and CDR2 (germline): LNHNV, YYDKDF (reference sequence). CDR3 coding DNA: TGTGCCACCAGCCAGGGGGGCGGGGGGGGAAAAAGTAATGAAAAACTGTTTTTT. It specifies CATSQGGGGGKSNEKLFF.

The genes are TRBV9 and TRBJ2-1; 8 bases are shared with TRBD2. The CDR3 contains 16 residues. CDR1 and CDR2 from the germline V gene are SGDLS and YYNGEE. Trimming at V came to 0 bases and at J to 7 bases, leaving 9 bases not matched to a gene. This chain's CDR3 is CASSVGVAGPQNEQFF. The CDR3 DNA reads TGTGCCAGCAGCGTAGGGGTAGCGGGGCCTCAAAATGAGCAGTTCTTC.

This chain uses TRBV5-1 with TRBJ2-4, with TRBD2 matching over 9 bases. Germline loops: CDR1 SGHRS, CDR2 YFSETQ. Trimming at V came to 0 bases and at J to 0 bases, leaving 7 bases not matched to a gene. This CDR3 spans 18 amino acids. The CDR3 spells CASSLATSGPLAKNIQYF. The CDR3 nucleotides are TGCGCCAGCAGCTTGGCCACTAGCGGGCCGCTAGCCAAAAACATTCAGTACTTC.

The chain recombines TRBV18 with TRBJ1-2; no definite D call. Trimming pared 4 bases from V and 3 bases from J, leaving 36 bases between. The V gene's germline CDR1 is KGHSH and CDR2 LQKENI. The CDR3 runs 22 residues. CDR3 DNA sequence: TGTGCCAGCTCACGAGGGCGGATGGTGCACGCGCCCGGATTCCTGGGGTACTATGGCTACACCTTC. Its protein is CASSRGRMVHAPGFLGYYGYTF.

The rearrangement links TRBV5-8 to TRBJ2-7; 8 positions agree with TRBD2. After removal of 2 bases from V and 7 bases from J, the junction contained 14 bases not matched to a gene. Germline V gene lookup returns CDR1 SGHTS and CDR2 YDEGEE. This CDR3 is 16 amino acids long. The CDR3 here is CASSFLPGGALREQYF. CDR3 in DNA: TGTGCCAGCAGCTTTCTACCCGGGGGGGCACTTCGAGAGCAGTACTTC.